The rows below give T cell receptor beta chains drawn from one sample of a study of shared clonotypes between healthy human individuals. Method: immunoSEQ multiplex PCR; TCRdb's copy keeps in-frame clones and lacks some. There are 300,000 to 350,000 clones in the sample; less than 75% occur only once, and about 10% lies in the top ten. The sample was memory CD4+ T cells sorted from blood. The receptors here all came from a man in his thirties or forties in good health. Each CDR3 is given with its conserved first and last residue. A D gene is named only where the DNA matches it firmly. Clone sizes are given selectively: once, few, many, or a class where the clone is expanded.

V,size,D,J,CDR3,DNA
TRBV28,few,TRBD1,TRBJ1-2,CASSGYTPGQGTLNYGYTF,TGTGCCAGCAGTGGATACACACCGGGACAGGGAACTCTTAACTATGGCTACACCTTC
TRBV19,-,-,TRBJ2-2,CASSMFGELFF,TGTGCCAGTAGTATGTTCGGGGAGCTGTTTTTT
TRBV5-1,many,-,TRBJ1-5,CASSLGAGAQPQHF,TGCGCCAGCAGCTTGGGGGCAGGGGCCCAGCCCCAGCATTTT
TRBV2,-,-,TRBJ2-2,CASSVQGTGELFF,TGTGCCAGCAGTGTACAGGGTACCGGGGAGCTGTTTTTT
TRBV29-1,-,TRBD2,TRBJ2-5,CSVVYPSGRGETQYF,TGCAGCGTTGTGTACCCTAGCGGGAGGGGAGAGACCCAGTACTTC
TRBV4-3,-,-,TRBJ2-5,CASSQGGGIRETQYF,TGCGCCAGCAGCCAAGGTGGGGGGATTCGAGAGACCCAGTACTTC
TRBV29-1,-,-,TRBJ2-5,CSVEYTRQETQYF,TGCAGCGTTGAATATACCCGCCAAGAGACCCAGTACTTC
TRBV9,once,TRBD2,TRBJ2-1,CASTRTGLAGDEQFF,TGTGCCAGCACCCGCACGGGACTAGCGGGAGACGAGCAGTTCTTC
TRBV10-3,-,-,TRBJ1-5,CAISDKTGQPQHF,TGTGCCATCAGTGATAAGACCGGTCAGCCCCAGCATTTT
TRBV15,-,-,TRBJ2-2,CATSRGRGSSNTGELFF,TGTGCCACCAGCAGGGGTCGAGGGTCCTCGAACACCGGGGAGCTGTTTTTT
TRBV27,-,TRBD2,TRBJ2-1,CASSKRDLGLAGYNEQFF,TGTGCCAGCAGTAAGCGTGACTTGGGACTAGCGGGGTACAATGAGCAGTTCTTC
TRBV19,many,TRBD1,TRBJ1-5,CASSITGTGYQPQHF,TGTGCCAGTAGTATCACCGGGACAGGATATCAGCCCCAGCATTTT
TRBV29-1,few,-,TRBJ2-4,CSVESSKNIQYF,TGCAGCGTGGAGAGTTCTAAAAACATTCAGTACTTC
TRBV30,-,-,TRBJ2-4,CAWSKGAKNIQYF,TGTGCCTGGAGTAAAGGGGCCAAAAACATTCAGTACTTC
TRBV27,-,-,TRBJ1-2,CASSFSDGIGYTF,TGTGCCAGCAGTTTTTCGGACGGCATTGGCTACACCTTC
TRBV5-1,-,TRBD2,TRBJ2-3,CASSQEIGGRADTQYF,TGCGCCAGCAGCCAAGAAATAGGCGGGAGAGCAGATACGCAGTATTTT
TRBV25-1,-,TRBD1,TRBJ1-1,CASSGNRGLLQTEAFF,TGTGCCAGCAGTGGGAACAGGGGGCTTCTCCAAACTGAAGCTTTCTTT
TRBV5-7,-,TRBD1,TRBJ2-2,CASSWEPGQGLTGELFF,TGTGCCAGCAGCTGGGAGCCGGGACAGGGGCTCACCGGGGAGCTGTTTTTT
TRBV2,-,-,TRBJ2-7,CASREQGYEQYF,TGTGCCAGCAGGGAACAGGGTTACGAGCAGTACTTC
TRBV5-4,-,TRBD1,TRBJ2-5,CASSLVGTGGKETQYF,TGTGCCAGCAGCTTGGTTGGGACAGGGGGAAAAGAGACCCAGTACTTC
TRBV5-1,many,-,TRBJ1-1,CASSLADSVKGAFF,TGCGCCAGCAGCTTGGCCGACAGTGTTAAGGGGGCTTTCTTT
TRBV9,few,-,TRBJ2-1,CASSGRAHYDNEQFF,TGTGCCAGCAGCGGCCGGGCCCATTACGACAATGAGCAGTTCTTC
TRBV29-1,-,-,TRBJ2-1,CSVEGGRGADEQFF,TGCAGCGTTGAGGGGGGCAGGGGGGCGGATGAGCAGTTCTTC
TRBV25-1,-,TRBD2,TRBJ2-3,CASSDGLAGEEVFDTQYF,TGTGCCAGCAGTGATGGACTAGCGGGGGAAGAGGTTTTTGATACGCAGTATTTT
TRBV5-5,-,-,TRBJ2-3,CASRATDTQYF,TGTGCCAGCAGAGCCACAGATACGCAGTATTTT
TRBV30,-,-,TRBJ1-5,CAWSEGGDQPQHF,TGTGCCTGGAGCGAGGGGGGTGATCAGCCCCAGCATTTT
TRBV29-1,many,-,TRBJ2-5,CSVEDRGFPQETQYF,TGCAGCGTTGAAGATCGGGGGTTCCCCCAAGAGACCCAGTACTTC
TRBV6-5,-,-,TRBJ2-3,CASASGPTDTQYF,TGTGCCAGCGCCAGCGGACCCACAGATACGCAGTATTTT
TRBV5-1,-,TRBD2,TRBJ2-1,CASSLSGSSYNEQFF,TGCGCCAGCAGCCTAAGCGGGAGCTCCTACAATGAGCAGTTCTTC
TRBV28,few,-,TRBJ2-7,CATRIRSYEQYF,TGTGCCACTAGGATTCGGTCCTACGAGCAGTACTTC
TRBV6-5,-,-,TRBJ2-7,CASTQAATRGEQYF,TGTGCCAGCACCCAGGCCGCGACGAGAGGCGAGCAGTACTTC
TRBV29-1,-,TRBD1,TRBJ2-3,CSARRQGLTDTQYF,TGCAGCGCCAGAAGACAGGGGTTAACAGATACGCAGTATTTT
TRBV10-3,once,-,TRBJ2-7,CAISESVYEQYF,TGTGCCATCAGTGAGTCCGTCTACGAGCAGTACTTC
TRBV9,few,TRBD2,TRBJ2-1,CASSSSGVAGLGSYNEQFF,TGTGCCAGCAGCTCAAGCGGGGTAGCCGGCCTTGGCTCCTACAATGAGCAGTTCTTC
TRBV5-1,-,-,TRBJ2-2,CASSFLSRQASTGELFF,TGCGCCAGCAGCTTCTTGTCGCGACAGGCCAGCACCGGGGAGCTGTTTTTT
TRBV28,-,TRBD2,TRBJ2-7,CASTMGGTSQSYEQYF,TGTGCCAGCACCATGGGGGGGACTAGCCAGTCCTACGAGCAGTACTTC
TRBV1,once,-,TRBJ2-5,CTSSQRGTQYF,TGCACCAGCAGCCAGAGGGGGACCCAGTACTTC
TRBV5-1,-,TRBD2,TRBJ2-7,CASSPRTSGSSWGAEQYF,TGCGCCAGCAGCCCCCGGACTAGCGGGAGTAGTTGGGGAGCCGAGCAGTACTTC
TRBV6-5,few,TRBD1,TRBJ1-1,CASRRDRHEAFF,TGTGCCAGCAGGCGGGACAGGCATGAAGCTTTCTTT
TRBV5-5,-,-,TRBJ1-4,CASSLDGTNEKLFF,TGTGCCAGCAGCTTGGACGGAACTAATGAAAAACTGTTTTTT
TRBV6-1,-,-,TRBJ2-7,CASAHPYEQYF,TGTGCCAGCGCACACCCCTACGAGCAGTACTTC
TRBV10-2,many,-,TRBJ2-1,CASSETSNYNEQFF,TGCGCCAGCAGTGAGACTAGTAATTACAATGAGCAGTTCTTC
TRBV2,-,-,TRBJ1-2,CASSQYGYTF,TGTGCCAGCAGTCAGTATGGCTACACCTTC
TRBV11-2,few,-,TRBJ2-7,CASSFTHDAYEQYF,TGTGCCAGCAGCTTCACCCACGATGCCTACGAGCAGTACTTC
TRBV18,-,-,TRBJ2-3,CASSTVGDTQYF,TGTGCCAGCTCAACCGTTGGTGATACGCAGTATTTT
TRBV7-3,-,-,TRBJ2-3,CASSLGPLDTQYF,TGTGCCAGCAGCTTAGGACCTCTAGATACGCAGTATTTT
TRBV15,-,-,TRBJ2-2,CATSKTLTGELFF,TGTGCCACCAGCAAAACCCTCACCGGGGAGCTGTTTTTT
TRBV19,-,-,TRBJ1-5,CASSTGPNQPQHF,TGTGCCAGTAGTACAGGGCCCAATCAGCCCCAGCATTTT
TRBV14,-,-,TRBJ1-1,CASSQEFMNRNTEAFF,TGTGCCAGCAGCCAAGAGTTCATGAACAGGAACACTGAAGCTTTCTTT
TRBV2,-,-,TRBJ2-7,CASKIETLLYEQYF,TGTGCCAGCAAGATCGAGACCCTATTATACGAGCAGTACTTC
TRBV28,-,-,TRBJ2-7,CASRGAARSSYEQYF,TGTGCCAGCCGCGGAGCGGCCCGATCCTCCTACGAGCAGTACTTC
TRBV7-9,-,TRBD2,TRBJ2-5,CASSLDLAGGPGETQYF,TGTGCCAGCAGCTTAGACCTAGCGGGAGGGCCGGGAGAGACCCAGTACTTC
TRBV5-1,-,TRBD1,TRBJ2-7,CASSSQGLYEQYF,TGCGCCAGCAGCTCACAGGGGCTCTACGAGCAGTACTTC
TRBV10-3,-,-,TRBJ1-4,CAISAHLGEKLFF,TGTGCCATCAGTGCACACTTGGGTGAAAAACTGTTTTTT